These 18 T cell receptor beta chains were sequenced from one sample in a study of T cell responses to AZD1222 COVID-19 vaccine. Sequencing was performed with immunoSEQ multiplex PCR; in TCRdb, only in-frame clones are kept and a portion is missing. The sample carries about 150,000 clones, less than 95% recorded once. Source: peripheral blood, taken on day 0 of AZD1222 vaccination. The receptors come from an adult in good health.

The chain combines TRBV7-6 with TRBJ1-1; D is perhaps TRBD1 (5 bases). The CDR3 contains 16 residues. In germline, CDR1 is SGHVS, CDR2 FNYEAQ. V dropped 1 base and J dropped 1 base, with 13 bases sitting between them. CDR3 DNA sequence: TGTGCCAGCAGCTTAGTGCAGGGAGCCTCGAACACTGAAGCTTTCTTT. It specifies CASSLVQGASNTEAFF.

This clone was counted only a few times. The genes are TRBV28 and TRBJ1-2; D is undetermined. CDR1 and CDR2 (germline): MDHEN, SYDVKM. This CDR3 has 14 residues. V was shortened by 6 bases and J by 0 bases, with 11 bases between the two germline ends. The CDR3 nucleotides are TGTGCCAGCAGCCCCGCGGGTACTAACTATGGCTACACCTTC. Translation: CASSPAGTNYGYTF.

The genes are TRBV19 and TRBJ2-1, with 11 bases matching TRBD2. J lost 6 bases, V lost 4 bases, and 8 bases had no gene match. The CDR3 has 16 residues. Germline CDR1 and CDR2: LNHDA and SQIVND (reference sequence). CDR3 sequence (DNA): TGTGCCAGTAGTAACGGCGGACTAGCGGGTTTCAATGAGCAGTTCTTC. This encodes CASSNGGLAGFNEQFF.

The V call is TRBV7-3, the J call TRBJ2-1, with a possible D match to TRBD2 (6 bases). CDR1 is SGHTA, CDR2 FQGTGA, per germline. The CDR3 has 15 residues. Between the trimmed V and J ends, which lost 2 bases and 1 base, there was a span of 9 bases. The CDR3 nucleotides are TGTGCCAGCAGCTTAGGGGGAGGATCCTACAATGAGCAGTTCTTC. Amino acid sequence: CASSLGGGSYNEQFF.

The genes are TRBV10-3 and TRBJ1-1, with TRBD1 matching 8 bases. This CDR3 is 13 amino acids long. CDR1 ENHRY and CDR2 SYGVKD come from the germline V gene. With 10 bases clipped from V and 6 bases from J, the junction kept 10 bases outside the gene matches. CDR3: CATNGQGKAEAFF. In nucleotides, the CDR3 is TGTGCCACTAATGGACAGGGAAAGGCTGAAGCTTTCTTT.

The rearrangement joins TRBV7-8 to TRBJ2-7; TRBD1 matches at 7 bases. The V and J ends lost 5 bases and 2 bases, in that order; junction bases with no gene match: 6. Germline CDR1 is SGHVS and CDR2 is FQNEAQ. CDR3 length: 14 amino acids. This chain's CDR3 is CASSTMGQTYEQYF. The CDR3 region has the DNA TGTGCCAGCAGCACCATGGGACAGACCTACGAGCAGTACTTC. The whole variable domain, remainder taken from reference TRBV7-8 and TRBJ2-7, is GAGVSQSPRYKVAKRGQDVALRCDPISGHVSLFWYQQALGQGPEFLTYFQNEAQLDKSGLPSDRFFAERPEGSVSTLKIQRTQQEDSAVYLCASSTMGQTYEQYFGPGTRLTVT.

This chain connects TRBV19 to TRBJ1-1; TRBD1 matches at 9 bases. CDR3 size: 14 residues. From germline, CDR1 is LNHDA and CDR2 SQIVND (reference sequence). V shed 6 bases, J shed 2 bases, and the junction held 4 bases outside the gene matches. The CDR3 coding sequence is TGTGCCAGTAGGGACACAGGGGGCAACACTGAAGCTTTCTTT. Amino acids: CASRDTGGNTEAFF.

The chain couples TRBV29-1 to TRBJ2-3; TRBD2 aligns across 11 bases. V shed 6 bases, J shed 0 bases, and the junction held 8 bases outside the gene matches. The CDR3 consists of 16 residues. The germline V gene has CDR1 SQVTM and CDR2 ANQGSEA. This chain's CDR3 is CSVTSGTSSSTDTQYF. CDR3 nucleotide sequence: TGCAGCGTGACTAGCGGGACATCGTCTAGCACAGATACGCAGTATTTT.

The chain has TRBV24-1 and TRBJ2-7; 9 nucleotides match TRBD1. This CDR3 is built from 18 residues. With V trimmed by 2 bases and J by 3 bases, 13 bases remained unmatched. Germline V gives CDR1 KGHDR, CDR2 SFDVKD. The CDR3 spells CATSDSGTGTGTFYEQYF. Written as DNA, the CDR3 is TGTGCCACCAGTGATTCGGGGACCGGGACAGGGACCTTCTACGAGCAGTACTTC.

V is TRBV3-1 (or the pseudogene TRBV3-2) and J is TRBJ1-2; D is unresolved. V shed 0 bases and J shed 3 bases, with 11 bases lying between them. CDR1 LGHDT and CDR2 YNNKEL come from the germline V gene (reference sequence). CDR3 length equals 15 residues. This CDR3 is CASSQEPGPYYGYTF. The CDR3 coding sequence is TGTGCCAGCAGCCAAGAGCCAGGCCCCTACTATGGCTACACCTTC.

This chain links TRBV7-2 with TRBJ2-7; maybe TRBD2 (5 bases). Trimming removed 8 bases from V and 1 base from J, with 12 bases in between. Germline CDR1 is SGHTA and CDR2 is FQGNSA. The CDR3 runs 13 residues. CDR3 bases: TGTGCCAGCGGAGGCCATAGATCCTACGAGCAGTACTTC. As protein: CASGGHRSYEQYF. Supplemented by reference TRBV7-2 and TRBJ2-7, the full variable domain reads GAGVSQSPSNKVTEKGKDVELRCDPISGHTALYWYRQSLGQGLEFLIYFQGNSAPDKSGLPSDRFSAERTGGSVSTLTIQRTQQEDSAVYLCASGGHRSYEQYFGPGTRLTVT.

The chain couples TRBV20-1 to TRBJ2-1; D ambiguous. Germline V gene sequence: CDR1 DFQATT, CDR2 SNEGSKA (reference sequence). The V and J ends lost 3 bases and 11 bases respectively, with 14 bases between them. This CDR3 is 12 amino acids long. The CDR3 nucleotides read TGCAGTGCTAGTGCCATTCCGGCGAAGCAGTTCTTC. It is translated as CSASAIPAKQFF.

CDR3 protein: CASSPGDSGLDNEQFF. Here the CDR3 DNA reads TGTGCCAGCAGCCCTGGGGACAGTGGATTAGACAATGAGCAGTTCTTC. V is TRBV11-3 and J is TRBJ2-1; 7 bases agree with TRBD1. Germline V gene sequence: CDR1 SGHNT, CDR2 YENEEA. This CDR3 is 16 amino acids long. J gave up 5 bases and V 5 bases, and 12 bases lay outside the gene matches.

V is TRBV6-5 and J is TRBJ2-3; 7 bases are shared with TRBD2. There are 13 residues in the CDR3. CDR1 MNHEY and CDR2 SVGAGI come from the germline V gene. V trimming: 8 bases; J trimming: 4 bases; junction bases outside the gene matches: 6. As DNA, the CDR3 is TGTGCCAGCGGGCGGGAGAGGGCAGATACGCAGTATTTT. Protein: CASGRERADTQYF.

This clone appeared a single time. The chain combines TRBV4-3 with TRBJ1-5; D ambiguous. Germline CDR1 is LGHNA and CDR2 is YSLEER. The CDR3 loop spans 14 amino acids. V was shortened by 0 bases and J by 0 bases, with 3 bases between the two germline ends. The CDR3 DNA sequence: TGCGCCAGCAGCCAAGACCCTAGCAATCAGCCCCAGCATTTT. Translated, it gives CASSQDPSNQPQHF.

The CDR3 coding sequence is TGTGCCAGCAGCTCCGATGGGGGGTCAGATACGCAGTATTTT. As protein: CASSSDGGSDTQYF. The J gene is TRBJ2-3, the V gene TRBV5-6; TRBD2 is a possible D gene (6 bases). This CDR3 has 14 residues. CDR1 is SGHDT, CDR2 YYEEEE, per germline. Trimming left V 3 bases short and J 4 bases short, with 12 bases between.

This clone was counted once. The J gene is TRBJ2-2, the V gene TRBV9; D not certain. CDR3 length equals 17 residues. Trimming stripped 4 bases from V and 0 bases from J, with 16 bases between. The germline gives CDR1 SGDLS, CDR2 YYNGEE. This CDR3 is CASSYSARSPNTGELFF. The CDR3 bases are TGTGCCAGCAGCTACTCCGCCCGTTCCCCGAACACCGGGGAGCTGTTTTTT.

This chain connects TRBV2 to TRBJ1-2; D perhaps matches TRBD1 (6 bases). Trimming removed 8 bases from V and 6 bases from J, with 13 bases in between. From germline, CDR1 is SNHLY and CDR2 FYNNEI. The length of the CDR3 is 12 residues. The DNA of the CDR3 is TGTGCCAGCGCGCCGGACAGTGATGGCTACACCTTC. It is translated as CASAPDSDGYTF.